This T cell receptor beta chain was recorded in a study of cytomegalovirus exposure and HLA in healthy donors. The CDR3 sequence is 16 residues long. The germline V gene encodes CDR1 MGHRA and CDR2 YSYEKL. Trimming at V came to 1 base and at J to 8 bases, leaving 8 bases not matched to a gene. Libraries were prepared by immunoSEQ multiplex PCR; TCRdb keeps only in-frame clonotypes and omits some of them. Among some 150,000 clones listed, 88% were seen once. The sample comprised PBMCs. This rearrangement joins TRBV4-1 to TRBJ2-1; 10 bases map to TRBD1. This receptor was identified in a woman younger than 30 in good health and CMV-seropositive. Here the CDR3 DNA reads TGCGCCAGCAGCCAAGCCCAGGACAGGGGGGCGTATGAGCAGTTCTTC. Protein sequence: CASSQAQDRGAYEQFF.